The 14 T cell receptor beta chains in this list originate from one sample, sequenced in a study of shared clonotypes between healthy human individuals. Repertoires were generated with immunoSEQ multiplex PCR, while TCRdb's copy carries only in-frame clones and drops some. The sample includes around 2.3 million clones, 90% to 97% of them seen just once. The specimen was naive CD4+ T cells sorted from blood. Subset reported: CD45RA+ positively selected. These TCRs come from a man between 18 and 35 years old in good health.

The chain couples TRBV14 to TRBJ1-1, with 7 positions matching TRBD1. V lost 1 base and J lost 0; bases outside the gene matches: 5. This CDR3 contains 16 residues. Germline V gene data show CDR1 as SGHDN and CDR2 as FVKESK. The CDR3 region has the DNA TGTGCCAGCAGCCAAGTTACCGGGACAGTGAACACTGAAGCTTTCTTT. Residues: CASSQVTGTVNTEAFF. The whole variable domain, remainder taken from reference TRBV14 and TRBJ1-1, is EAGVTQFPSHSVIEKGQTVTLRCDPISGHDNLYWYRRVMGKEIKFLLHFVKESKQDESGMPNNRFLAERTGGTYSTLKVQPAELEDSGVYFCASSQVTGTVNTEAFFGQGTRLTVV.

This CDR3 is CASSPTDRAVYGYTF. The CDR3 DNA is TGTGCCAGCAGCCCTACAGACAGAGCGGTCTATGGCTACACCTTC. The V call is TRBV7-3, the J call TRBJ1-2; D is possibly TRBD1 (5 bases). Germline values: CDR1 SGHTA, CDR2 FQGTGA. The CDR3 is 15 amino acids. The V end was cut by 5 bases, the J end by 4 bases, with 17 bases between.

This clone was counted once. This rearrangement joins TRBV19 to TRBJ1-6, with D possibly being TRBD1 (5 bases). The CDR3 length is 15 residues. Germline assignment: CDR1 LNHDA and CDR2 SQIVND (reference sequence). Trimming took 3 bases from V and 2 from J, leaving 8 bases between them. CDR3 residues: CASSMGGAYNSPLHF. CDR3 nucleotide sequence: TGTGCCAGTAGTATGGGGGGGGCCTATAATTCACCCCTCCACTTT.

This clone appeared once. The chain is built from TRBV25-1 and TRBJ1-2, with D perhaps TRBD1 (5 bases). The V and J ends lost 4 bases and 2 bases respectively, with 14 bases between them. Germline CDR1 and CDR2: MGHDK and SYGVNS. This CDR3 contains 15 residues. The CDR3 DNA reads TGTGCCAGCAGTGCCGGACAATTCGGCAACTATGGCTACACCTTC. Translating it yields CASSAGQFGNYGYTF.

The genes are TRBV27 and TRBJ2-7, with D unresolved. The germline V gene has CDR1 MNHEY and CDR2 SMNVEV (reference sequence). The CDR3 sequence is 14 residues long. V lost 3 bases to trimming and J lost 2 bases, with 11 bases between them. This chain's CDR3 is CASSFGSRAYEQYF. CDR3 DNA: TGTGCCAGCAGTTTCGGATCTAGGGCCTACGAGCAGTACTTC.

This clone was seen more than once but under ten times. CDR3 in DNA: TGTGCCAGCAGTGAACCAGGAGAGGGCTACACCTTC. This translates into CASSEPGEGYTF. The genes are TRBV25-1 and TRBJ1-2; D is unresolved. The CDR3 is 12 residues long. Germline V gives CDR1 MGHDK, CDR2 SYGVNS. V was clipped by 2 bases and J by 8 bases, with 9 bases between them.

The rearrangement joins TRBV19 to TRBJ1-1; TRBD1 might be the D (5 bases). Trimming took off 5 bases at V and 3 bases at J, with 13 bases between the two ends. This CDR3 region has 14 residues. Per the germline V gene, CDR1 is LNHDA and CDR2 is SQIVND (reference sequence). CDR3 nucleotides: TGTGCCAGTAGTGGGTGGGGGTCCGACACTGAAGCTTTCTTT. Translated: CASSGWGSDTEAFF.

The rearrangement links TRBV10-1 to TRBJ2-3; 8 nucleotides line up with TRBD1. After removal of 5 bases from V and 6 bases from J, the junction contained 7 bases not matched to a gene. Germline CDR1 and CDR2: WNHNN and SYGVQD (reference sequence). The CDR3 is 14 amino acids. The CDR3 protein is CASSTGTGGDTQYF. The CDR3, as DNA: TGCGCCAGCAGTACCGGGACAGGTGGCGATACGCAGTATTTT.

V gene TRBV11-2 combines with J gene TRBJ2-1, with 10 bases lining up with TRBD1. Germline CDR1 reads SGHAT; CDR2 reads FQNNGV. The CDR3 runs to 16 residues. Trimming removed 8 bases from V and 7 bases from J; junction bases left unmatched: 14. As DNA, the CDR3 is TGTGCCAGCTACTCGAACCGGGACAGGGGCCTAAATGAGCAGTTCTTC. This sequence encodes CASYSNRDRGLNEQFF.

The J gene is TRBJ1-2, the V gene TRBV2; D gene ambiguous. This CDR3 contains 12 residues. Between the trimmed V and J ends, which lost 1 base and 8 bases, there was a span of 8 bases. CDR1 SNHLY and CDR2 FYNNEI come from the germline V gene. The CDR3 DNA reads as TGTGCCAGCAGTGAAGACCTAGGGGGCTACACCTTC. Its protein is CASSEDLGGYTF. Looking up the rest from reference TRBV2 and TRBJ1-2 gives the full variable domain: EPEVTQTPSHQVTQMGQEVILRCVPISNHLYFYWYRQILGQKVEFLVSFYNNEISEKSEIFDDQFSVERPDGSNFTLKIRSTKLEDSAMYFCASSEDLGGYTFGSGTRLTVV.

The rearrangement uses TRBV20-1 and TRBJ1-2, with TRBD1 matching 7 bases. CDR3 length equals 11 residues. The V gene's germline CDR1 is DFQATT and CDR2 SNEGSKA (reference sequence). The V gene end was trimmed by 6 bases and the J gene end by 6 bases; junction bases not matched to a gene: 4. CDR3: CSANTGDGYTF. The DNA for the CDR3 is TGCAGTGCAAATACAGGGGATGGCTACACCTTC.

The CDR3 region is CAWSVGSGVTQYF. The CDR3 nucleotides are TGTGCCTGGAGTGTTGGTAGCGGGGTTACGCAGTATTTT. V usage is TRBV30 and J usage is TRBJ2-3; TRBD2 aligns across 8 bases. V trimming: 0 bases; J trimming: 8 bases; junction bases outside the gene matches: 4. Per germline, CDR1 GTSNPN and CDR2 SVGIG (reference sequence). The CDR3 totals 13 residues. Variable domain in full (rest from reference TRBV30 and TRBJ2-3): SQTIHQWPATLVQPVGSPLSLECTVEGTSNPNLYWYRQAAGRGLQLLFYSVGIGQISSEVPQNLSASRPQDRQFILSSKKLLLSDSGFYLCAWSVGSGVTQYFGPGTRLTVL.

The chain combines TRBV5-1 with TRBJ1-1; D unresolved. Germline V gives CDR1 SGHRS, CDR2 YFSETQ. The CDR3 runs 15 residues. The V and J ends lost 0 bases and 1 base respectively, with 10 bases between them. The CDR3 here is CASSLGVGSNTEAFF. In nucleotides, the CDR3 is TGCGCCAGCAGCTTGGGTGTGGGATCGAACACTGAAGCTTTCTTT.

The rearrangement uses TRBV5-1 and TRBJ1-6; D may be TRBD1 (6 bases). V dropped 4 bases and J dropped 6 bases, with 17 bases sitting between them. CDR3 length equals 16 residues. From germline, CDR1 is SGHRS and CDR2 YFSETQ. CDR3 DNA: TGCGCCAGCAGCAGCCAGACAGGAGATATTAATTCACCCCTCCACTTT. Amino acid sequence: CASSSQTGDINSPLHF. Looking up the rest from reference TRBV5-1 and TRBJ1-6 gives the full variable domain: KAGVTQTPRYLIKTRGQQVTLSCSPISGHRSVSWYQQTPGQGLQFLFEYFSETQRNKGNFPGRFSGRQFSNSRSEMNVSTLELGDSALYLCASSSQTGDINSPLHFGNGTRLTVT.